A single sample is the source of the 26 T cell receptor beta chains below, sequenced in a study of radiation and T cells in renal cell carcinoma (dated by TCRdb to about 2020). Receptor amplification or capture employed the immunoSEQ multiplex PCR assay. TCRdb stores this immuneACCESS table with in-frame sequences only. Part of the clones is absent; in the studies checked, under half of the shortfall reflects unresolved V genes, and no reason is known for the rest. In this sample the table shows some 130,000 clones, roughly 77% of which occur a single time. 1.5% to 2% of the sample belongs to the ten largest clones. The time point label here, explained by the study, means: blood 2 weeks post-SBRT. The intended sense of this specimen's treatment or condition label: 15 Gy SBRT to primary tumor, nephrectomy 4 weeks later. The sequenced sample was blood, obtained from a patient whose treatment included radiotherapy and nephrectomy. The source of these receptors is an older woman with renal cell carcinoma.

This clone was picked up a small number of times. The chain couples TRBV2 to TRBJ1-1, with no clear D. V was clipped by 5 bases and J by 4 bases, with 11 bases between them. The CDR3 extends over 13 amino acids. Germline-derived CDR1 and CDR2 are SNHLY and FYNNEI. The CDR3 DNA sequence: TGTGCCAGCAGTTCCCCGGGTGGCACTGAAGCTTTCTTT. Translation gives CASSSPGGTEAFF. The full variable domain, its missing parts supplied by reference TRBV2 and TRBJ1-1, is EPEVTQTPSHQVTQMGQEVILRCVPISNHLYFYWYRQILGQKVEFLVSFYNNEISEKSEIFDDQFSVERPDGSNFTLKIRSTKLEDSAMYFCASSSPGGTEAFFGQGTRLTVV.

The V call is TRBV10-3, the J call TRBJ2-6; D unresolved. The CDR3 covers 14 residues. V lost 2 bases and J 0 bases, leaving 2 bases between the germline ends. In germline, CDR1 is ENHRY, CDR2 SYGVKD. In DNA, the CDR3 is TGTGCCATCAGTGAGGGCTCTGGGGCCAACGTCCTGACTTTC. Protein product: CAISEGSGANVLTF.

This clone was seen a few times. The chain employs TRBV29-1 and TRBJ2-5, with D unresolved. The germline V and J ends were trimmed by 8 bases and 2 bases, with 12 bases remaining between them. The CDR3 has 12 amino acids. The germline CDR1 and CDR2 sequences are SQVTM and ANQGSEA. This chain's CDR3 is CSFLGRQETQYF. In DNA form, the CDR3 reads TGCAGCTTCCTCGGCAGACAAGAGACCCAGTACTTC.

The chain couples TRBV4-1 to TRBJ2-7, with 9 positions matching TRBD2. The CDR3 sequence is 15 residues long. In germline, CDR1 is MGHRA, CDR2 YSYEKL. After removal of 1 base from V and 3 bases from J, the junction contained 4 bases not matched to a gene. The CDR3 region is CASSQAAGGYYEQYF. CDR3 sequence (DNA): TGCGCCAGCAGCCAAGCGGCGGGGGGGTACTACGAGCAGTACTTC.

CDR3 protein: CASSLGVPSSYEQYF. In nucleotides, the CDR3 is TGTGCCAGCAGCTTAGGGGTCCCGAGCTCCTACGAGCAGTACTTC. This chain links TRBV7-2 with TRBJ2-7; D gene uncertain. This CDR3 contains 15 residues. The V end was cut by 1 base, the J end by 0 bases, with 10 bases between. Germline V gene data show CDR1 as SGHTA and CDR2 as FQGNSA.

The V gene is TRBV19, the J gene TRBJ2-5, with 12 nucleotides matching TRBD1. Germline V lookup: CDR1 LNHDA, CDR2 SQIVND (reference sequence). The V segment lost 5 bases and the J segment 7 bases; nucleotides outside the gene matches: 11. The CDR3 sequence is 16 residues long. The CDR3 nucleotides read TGTGCCAGTAGTGGTTCGGGACAGGGGGCTCGAGGGACCCAGTACTTC. Translation gives CASSGSGQGARGTQYF.

For the CDR3, the DNA is TGTGCCAGCAGCCCCACGGGGAGCGGAAACACCATATATTTT. Amino acids: CASSPTGSGNTIYF. The J gene is TRBJ1-3, the V gene TRBV6-5, with D unresolved. The CDR3 has 14 residues. Per the germline V gene, CDR1 is MNHEY and CDR2 is SVGAGI. The germline V and J ends were trimmed by 6 bases and 4 bases, with 13 bases remaining between them.

The rearrangement links TRBV2 to TRBJ1-4, with D uncertain. CDR1 is SNHLY, CDR2 FYNNEI, per germline. The CDR3 is made up of 14 amino acids. The V end was cut by 6 bases, the J end by 3 bases, with 11 bases between. The CDR3 loop is CASSRWEANEKLFF. CDR3 in DNA: TGTGCCAGCAGCCGTTGGGAGGCTAATGAAAAACTGTTTTTT.

The chain combines TRBV9 with TRBJ1-4; TRBD1 agrees at 7 bases. Per the germline V gene, CDR1 is SGDLS and CDR2 is YYNGEE. The junction had 5 bases not matched to a gene; V was cut back by 3 bases and J by 0 bases. The CDR3 has 16 amino acids. As DNA, the CDR3 is TGTGCCAGCAGCGAAGACACAGGGGCAACTAATGAAAAACTGTTTTTT. This gives the protein CASSEDTGATNEKLFF.

A few counts support this clone. V usage is TRBV7-6 and J usage is TRBJ1-1; TRBD1 might be the D (6 bases). Germline V gene data show CDR1 as SGHVS and CDR2 as FNYEAQ. Trimming took off 4 bases at V and 0 bases at J, with 9 bases between the two ends. This CDR3 spans 14 amino acids. CDR3 in DNA: TGTGCCAGCAGCTCCGGACAGTTGAACACTGAAGCTTTCTTT. The encoded protein is CASSSGQLNTEAFF.

This clone came up a few times. The chain carries TRBV27 and TRBJ2-2; 9 nucleotides line up with TRBD1. The ends lost 2 bases at V and 7 bases at J; junction bases unmatched: 20. Germline lookup yields CDR1 MNHEY and CDR2 SMNVEV (reference sequence). The CDR3 has 20 residues. CDR3 coding DNA: TGTGCCAGCAGTTTACTGATAGAACAGGGGGCGCCTGGTGGTGGCGGGGAGCTGTTTTTT. Amino acids: CASSLLIEQGAPGGGGELFF.

The chain combines TRBV28 with TRBJ1-1, with D possibly being TRBD1 (5 bases). Germline V gene lookup returns CDR1 MDHEN and CDR2 SYDVKM. The CDR3 spans 15 residues. Trimming stripped 7 bases from V and 7 bases from J, with 22 bases between. The CDR3: CASTTVGQGKDEAFF. The DNA for the CDR3 is TGTGCCAGCACTACCGTGGGGCAGGGTAAGGATGAAGCTTTCTTT.

The rearrangement uses TRBV4-1 and TRBJ1-5, with D possibly matching TRBD1 (5 bases). The ends were cut back, 0 bases at V and 6 bases at J, with 12 bases in the middle. The CDR3 contains 15 residues. Germline V gene data show CDR1 as MGHRA and CDR2 as YSYEKL. The CDR3 DNA is TGCGCCAGCAGCCAAGAATTTGAGGGGTTTCAGCCCCAGCATTTT. This gives the protein CASSQEFEGFQPQHF.

This rearrangement joins TRBV11-1 to TRBJ2-2; weak D call: TRBD2 (5 bases). V lost 1 base and J 7 bases, leaving 10 bases between the germline ends. Germline CDR1 reads SGHAT; CDR2 reads FQDESV (reference sequence). This CDR3 region has 14 residues. The CDR3 nucleotides read TGTGCCAGCAGCTTAGGAGGGTTTGGCGGGGAGCTGTTTTTT. Protein sequence: CASSLGGFGGELFF.

The chain couples TRBV5-1 to TRBJ2-3, with 11 bases aligning to TRBD2. The CDR3 loop spans 16 amino acids. CDR1 is SGHRS and CDR2 is YFSETQ in the germline V gene. Trimming removed 4 bases from V and 4 bases from J; junction bases left unmatched: 8. Here the CDR3 DNA reads TGCGCCAGCAGCGCGGGCGGACTAGCGGGCGCAGATACGCAGTATTTT. Amino acids: CASSAGGLAGADTQYF.

This clone has only a few counts. The chain joins TRBV14 to TRBJ2-2; D remains unclear. Germline V gives CDR1 SGHDN, CDR2 FVKESK. The CDR3 spans 13 residues. V was shortened by 4 bases and J by 1 base, with 4 bases between the two germline ends. This CDR3 reads CASSRWNTGELFF. In DNA form, the CDR3 reads TGTGCCAGCAGCCGGTGGAACACCGGGGAGCTGTTTTTT.

The chain is built from TRBV5-1 and TRBJ2-5; the D is unclear. Germline values: CDR1 SGHRS, CDR2 YFSETQ. V lost 0 bases, J lost 2 bases, and 8 bases lay in between. The CDR3 has 14 amino acids. The CDR3 protein is CASSLGSEQETQYF. The CDR3 DNA follows: TGCGCCAGCAGCTTGGGCAGTGAACAAGAGACCCAGTACTTC.

The chain is built from TRBV18 and TRBJ1-1; 11 bases match TRBD1. Germline trimming cut 0 bases from V and 6 bases from J; bases unmatched to any gene: 0. The CDR3 length is 14 residues. Germline assignment: CDR1 KGHSH and CDR2 LQKENI. DNA for the CDR3: TGTGCCAGCTCACCACCGGGACAGGGGGCTGAAGCTTTCTTT. Encoded protein: CASSPPGQGAEAFF.

The chain carries TRBV6-4 and TRBJ1-6, with D hard to call. Germline V lookup: CDR1 MRHNA, CDR2 SNTAGT. This CDR3 comprises 13 residues. The V end was cut by 2 bases, the J end by 9 bases, with 8 bases between. The CDR3 loop is CASSDPGVSPLHF. The CDR3 nucleotides read TGTGCCAGCAGTGACCCCGGGGTTTCACCCCTCCACTTT.

This chain joins TRBV6-1 and TRBJ1-4; D gene unclear. Germline CDR1 reads MNHNS; CDR2 reads SASEGT. V lost 8 bases, J lost 4 bases, and 14 bases lay in between. This CDR3 is built from 14 residues. CDR3 DNA: TGTGCCAGCTCTACTACGGGTAGTAATGAAAAACTGTTTTTT. Protein sequence: CASSTTGSNEKLFF.

The V and J genes are TRBV29-1 and TRBJ2-7; no reliable D call. This CDR3 has 11 residues. Germline V gives CDR1 SQVTM, CDR2 ANQGSEA. The V and J ends lost 4 bases and 5 bases respectively, with 9 bases between them. The CDR3: CSVALLDEQYF. For the CDR3, the DNA is TGCAGCGTTGCGCTCCTGGACGAGCAGTACTTC.

The V gene is TRBV28, the J gene TRBJ1-4; 7 nucleotides match TRBD1. The CDR3 runs 17 residues. After removal of 10 bases from V and 2 bases from J, the junction contained 16 bases not matched to a gene. Germline CDR1 is MDHEN and CDR2 is SYDVKM. The CDR3 region is CATEGGPGKSTNEKLFF. The CDR3 nucleotides are TGTGCCACCGAAGGGGGCCCAGGGAAATCGACTAATGAAAAACTGTTTTTT.

The chain has TRBV5-1 and TRBJ1-4, with 8 bases aligning to TRBD1. The CDR3 is 15 amino acids. CDR1 is SGHRS, CDR2 YFSETQ, per germline. J was trimmed by 2 bases and V by 3 bases; bases with no gene match: 3. CDR3 sequence: CASSSQGGTNEKLFF. The CDR3 coding sequence is TGCGCCAGCAGCTCACAGGGGGGTACTAATGAAAAACTGTTTTTT.

The chain recombines TRBV7-9 with TRBJ1-4; 7 nucleotides match TRBD1. Unmatched junction bases numbered 11, after V lost 4 bases and J lost 6 bases. The CDR3 is 16 amino acids. Per the germline V gene, CDR1 is SEHNR and CDR2 is FQNEAQ (reference sequence). CDR3 DNA sequence: TGTGCCAGCAGCTCGGTAGACAGGGTAAAGGATGAAAAACTGTTTTTT. It specifies CASSSVDRVKDEKLFF.

On this clone: The sample carries other DNA sequences with the same CDR3. V and J are TRBV4-1 and TRBJ1-2; no clear D. CDR1 and CDR2 from the germline V gene are MGHRA and YSYEKL. Trimming cost V 0 bases and J 5 bases, with 10 bases left between them. The CDR3 loop spans 14 amino acids. The CDR3 sequence is CASSQEGQAYGYTF. The DNA of the CDR3 is TGCGCCAGCAGCCAAGAGGGCCAGGCATATGGCTACACCTTC.

V is TRBV2 and J is TRBJ2-2; D is unclear. This CDR3 has 11 residues. Germline assignment: CDR1 SNHLY and CDR2 FYNNEI. Trimming removed 4 bases at V and 8 bases at J, with 5 bases between. CDR3 sequence reads: CASSGGGELFF. The CDR3 DNA reads TGTGCCAGCAGTGGAGGTGGGGAGCTGTTTTTT.